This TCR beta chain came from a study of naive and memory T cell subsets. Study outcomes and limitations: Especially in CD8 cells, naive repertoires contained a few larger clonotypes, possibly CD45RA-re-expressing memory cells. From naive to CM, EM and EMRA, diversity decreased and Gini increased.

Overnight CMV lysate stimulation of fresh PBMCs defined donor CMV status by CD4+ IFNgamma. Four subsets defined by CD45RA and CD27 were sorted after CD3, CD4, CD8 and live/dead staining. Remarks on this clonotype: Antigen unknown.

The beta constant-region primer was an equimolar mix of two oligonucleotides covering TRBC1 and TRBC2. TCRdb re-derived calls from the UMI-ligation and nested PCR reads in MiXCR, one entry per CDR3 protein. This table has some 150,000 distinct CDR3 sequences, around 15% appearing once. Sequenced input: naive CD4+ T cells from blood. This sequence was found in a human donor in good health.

CDR3 in DNA: TGCAGTGCTAGTTTAAGGAATGAGCAGTTCTTC. Encoded protein: CSASLRNEQFF. V gene TRBV20-1 combines with J gene TRBJ2-1; D not certain. Germline V CDR1 and CDR2: DFQATT, SNEGSKA (reference sequence). V was pared by 3 bases and J by 7 bases, with 7 bases between. CDR3 length equals 11 residues.